This TCR beta chain is from a study of blood T cell repertoires in COVID-19. The assay was immunoSEQ multiplex PCR, and TCRdb's table has in-frame clones only and misses some. The sample records 250,000 to 300,000 clones, around nine tenths being singletons. Germline V gene data show CDR1 as SGHKS and CDR2 as YYEKEE (reference sequence). The CDR3 loop spans 18 amino acids. J gave up 9 bases and V 1 base, and 13 bases lay outside the gene matches. V and J are TRBV5-5 and TRBJ2-1, with TRBD2 matching 13 bases. This clonotype originated in a woman in her 30s who had recovered from COVID-19. The sample taken for sequencing was PBMCs or T cells enriched from blood (not recorded which). In DNA, the CDR3 is TGTGCCAGCAGCTTGATGGGGACAACTAGCGGGAGGGCCGGTGAGCAGTTCTTC. Its translation is CASSLMGTTSGRAGEQFF.